Listed below are T cell receptor beta chains from one sample, sequenced in a study of T-cell memory formation after mild COVID-19. TCRdb processed the 5' RACE reads anew with MiXCR; each CDR3 protein has one entry. The table has some 200,000 distinct CDR3 sequences, about 20% seen once; the top ten hold more than 20%. Sequenced: PBMCs or a T cell subset sorted from them (not recorded which). The receptors here all came from an adult woman who had mild COVID-19 (a few samples of this study predate the infection). Cell type and time point are not known. Both conserved end residues are trimmed from each CDR3. Each record gives: CDR3 protein, D gene, V gene. The D gene is left open where the match is weak.

ASSYVASNEKLF	.	TRBV6-5
ASSLGRWANEQF	.	TRBV27
ASIGLAGGNEQF	TRBD2	TRBV28
ASNEFRGLNTEAF	TRBD1	TRBV6-5
ASSSPRGGRLSYEQY	TRBD2	TRBV7-9
ASSSLGETQY	.	TRBV7-6
ASSQYGTSGYNEQF	TRBD2	TRBV4-3
ATSQDRGLGGYT	.	TRBV15
ASSLAVLAGDNEQF	TRBD2	TRBV7-9
SARGLDEAF	.	TRBV20-1
ASRGFGEQF	.	TRBV25-1
ASSFNTGPNNEQF	.	TRBV7-9
ASSLASGPSTDTQY	.	TRBV7-8
ASSYSGQGPQETQY	TRBD1	TRBV6-5
ASNLLGGTAYEQY	TRBD1	TRBV2
ASSPGLVAEQF	TRBD2	TRBV9
SATDTEMNQPQH	.	TRBV29-1
SVEDPGPGVVNTEAF	.	TRBV29-1
ATAGRSYNEQF	TRBD2	TRBV6-2/TRBV6-3
ASSIGAVNTEAF	.	TRBV19
ASRPGQAYSNQPQH	TRBD1	TRBV27
ASSPQAGGGDTQY	TRBD2	TRBV6-4
ASSIVGGPGADTQY	.	TRBV19
ASSSNEKLF	.	TRBV12-3/TRBV12-4
ASSLGGTGSYEQY	TRBD1	TRBV11-2
ASFGGTEAF	.	TRBV6-2/TRBV6-3
SAGFSVGNTEAF	.	TRBV20-1
AIGTGPSTGELF	TRBD1	TRBV24-1
ASSEEAGGPYNEQF	TRBD2	TRBV6-1
ASSSLGTGGLSTDTQY	TRBD1	TRBV4-1
ATSRDRAGWYTGELF	.	TRBV15
ASSTRRAITDTQY	.	TRBV27
ASTEGSGYNEQF	.	TRBV6-5
AWSPGGADTQY	.	TRBV30
ASSPGRADTQY	.	TRBV5-4
ATSDLWETQY	.	TRBV24-1
ASSELPGMGADTQY	.	TRBV6-1
ASSQQGDAYEQY	TRBD1	TRBV6-6
ASSPGSNQPQH	.	TRBV5-1
ASTPGQGNQPQH	TRBD1	TRBV6-5
ASSLVRAEGTDTQY	.	TRBV7-6
ASSSSTVVKNIQY	.	TRBV13
ASSFGQLQTTYEQY	.	TRBV7-9
ASSPPGIWAGAQY	TRBD2	TRBV6-5
ASSVGGTNEQY	.	TRBV9
ASSALSGSTYEQY	TRBD2	TRBV9
ASSLAVLDRELTEAF	TRBD1	TRBV27
SASAGTESYNEQF	.	TRBV20-1
ASSLAEGRELF	.	TRBV7-8
ASSVSDNEQF	.	TRBV9